This TCR beta chain was sequenced during a study of blood T cell repertoires in COVID-19. Study context: Both acute and convalescent COVID-19 samples were obtained from the United States, Italy and Spain.

Donors of Cohort 3 who recovered were those that had two negative PCRs, clearance, or symptom resolution. In the source study's methods: Estimation of nucleated cell counts was performed using reference gene primer amplification. Sequenced by immunoSEQ multiplex PCR; TCRdb stores in-frame clones only, minus some. V and J calls and clone size are those listed in that table; D and trimming were worked out from the DNA. The sample yields roughly 130,000 clones, 65% to 90% seen once. Germline CDR1 SNHLY, CDR2 FYNNEI. Trimming removed 7 bases at V and 4 bases at J, with 19 bases between. The CDR3 is 15 amino acids.

The TCR originated in a woman in her forties or fifties who had recovered from COVID-19. The chain recombines TRBV2 with TRBJ1-1, with TRBD1 as a possible D gene (6 bases). The sample comprised PBMCs or T cells enriched from blood (not recorded which). CDR3 nucleotide sequence: TGTGCCAGCACCCCTACCACAGGGCCCTTCACTGAAGCTTTCTTT. This sequence encodes CASTPTTGPFTEAFF. The whole variable domain, filled in from reference TRBV2 and TRBJ1-1, reads EPEVTQTPSHQVTQMGQEVILRCVPISNHLYFYWYRQILGQKVEFLVSFYNNEISEKSEIFDDQFSVERPDGSNFTLKIRSTKLEDSAMYFCASTPTTGPFTEAFFGQGTRLTVV.